Following are 26 T cell receptor beta chains from one sample sequenced in a study of neurological immune-mediated disorders. TCRdb itself ran the 5' RACE reads through MiXCR, one entry per CDR3 protein. The sample yields approximately 37,000 distinct CDR3 sequences, approximately 14% seen once. The sample was PBMCs. The receptor set was obtained from a woman between 45 and 65 years old with HTLV-1-associated myelopathy (HAM/TSP).

This clonotype was recorded many times. The chain recombines TRBV11-2 with TRBJ2-7, with TRBD1 matching over 9 bases. Germline CDR1 and CDR2: SGHAT and FQNNGV. J lost 4 bases, V lost 5 bases, and 12 bases had no gene match. CDR3 size: 16 residues. Here the CDR3 DNA reads TGTGCCAGCAGCCCGACAGGCAGGACAGGGGTTTACGAGCAGTACTTC. It translates to CASSPTGRTGVYEQYF.

This clonotype has a count of ten or more. V gene TRBV28 combines with J gene TRBJ1-2, with D possibly matching TRBD1 (5 bases). This CDR3 is built from 14 residues. Germline V lookup: CDR1 MDHEN, CDR2 SYDVKM. V was shortened by 4 bases and J by 4 bases, with 13 bases between the two germline ends. CDR3 sequence reads: CASSWGDGGYGYTF. As DNA, the CDR3 is TGTGCCAGCAGTTGGGGGGACGGGGGCTATGGCTACACCTTC.

This clonotype was seen ten or more times. The chain couples TRBV7-3 to TRBJ2-1, with 10 bases fitting TRBD2. Germline CDR1 SGHTA, CDR2 FQGTGA. The J segment lost 4 bases and the V segment lost 5 bases, leaving 8 bases of the junction unmatched. The CDR3 length is 16 residues. The CDR3 protein is CASSTLAGGRYNEQFF. The CDR3 DNA sequence: TGTGCCAGCAGCACCTTAGCGGGGGGAAGATACAATGAGCAGTTCTTC.

The sample holds many counts of this clonotype. The chain joins TRBV28 to TRBJ2-1; tentatively, D is TRBD1 (7 bases). V lost 7 bases to trimming and J lost 7 bases, with 11 bases between them. CDR3 size: 12 residues. The germline gives CDR1 MDHEN, CDR2 SYDVKM. CDR3: CASTRGTNEQFF. For the CDR3, the DNA is TGTGCCAGCACCAGGGGGACTAATGAGCAGTTCTTC. The full variable domain, with the rest looked up from reference TRBV28 and TRBJ2-1, is DVKVTQSSRYLVKRTGEKVFLECVQDMDHENMFWYRQDPGLGLRLIYFSYDVKMKEKGDIPEGYSVSREKKERFSLILESASTNQTSMYLCASTRGTNEQFFGPGTRLTVL.

This clonotype was seen a handful of times. The chain carries TRBV5-1 and TRBJ2-1; TRBD1 aligns across 9 bases. Per the germline V gene, CDR1 is SGHRS and CDR2 is YFSETQ. J gave up 7 bases and V 5 bases, and 7 bases lay outside the gene matches. This CDR3 has 14 residues. The CDR3 loop reads CASSTGTGRNEQFF. For the CDR3, the DNA is TGCGCCAGCAGTACCGGGACAGGGAGGAATGAGCAGTTCTTC.

This clonotype was seen repeatedly, ten times or more. The chain has TRBV5-1 and TRBJ1-2, with TRBD1 matching over 8 bases. Per germline, CDR1 SGHRS and CDR2 YFSETQ. The V segment lost 2 bases and the J segment 4 bases; nucleotides outside the gene matches: 7. The CDR3 contains 15 residues. As DNA, the CDR3 is TGCGCCAGCAGCTTAAACAGGGGGAGCGCCTATGGCTACACCTTC. Its translation: CASSLNRGSAYGYTF.

This clonotype was found many times. The chain combines TRBV6-2 or TRBV6-3 with TRBJ2-7, with a possible D match to TRBD2 (6 bases). V was shortened by 10 bases and J by 3 bases, with 13 bases between the two germline ends. Germline lookup yields CDR1 MNHEY and CDR2 SVGEGT. This CDR3 comprises 12 residues. Written as DNA, the CDR3 is TGTGCCATCTCCGGGACTTTCTACGAGCAGTACTTC. Encoded protein: CAISGTFYEQYF.

This clonotype appeared many times. The CDR3 DNA is TGTGCCAGCGTCTGGATTCAGGGAAGTCAGCCCCAGCATTTT. It encodes CASVWIQGSQPQHF. This chain connects TRBV5-8 to TRBJ1-5; TRBD1 might be the D (5 bases). CDR1 SGHTS and CDR2 YDEGEE come from the germline V gene. CDR3 length: 14 residues. Trimming shortened V by 7 bases and J by 6 bases, and 17 bases separated the two germline ends.

Many counts were recorded for this clonotype. This chain links TRBV27 with TRBJ2-7; D gene ambiguous. This CDR3 spans 14 amino acids. Germline V gene sequence: CDR1 MNHEY, CDR2 SMNVEV (reference sequence). With 7 bases removed from V and 0 bases from J, the gap between germline ends came to 13 bases. The CDR3, as DNA: TGTGCCAGCACTGTGTCCGGCTACTCCTACGAGCAGTACTTC. Protein: CASTVSGYSYEQYF.

This clonotype was seen repeatedly, ten times or more. The gene calls are TRBV29-1 and TRBJ2-2; 9 bases match TRBD1. The germline V gene encodes CDR1 SQVTM and CDR2 ANQGSEA. The CDR3 is 13 residues long. With 3 bases clipped from V and 10 bases from J, the junction kept 6 bases outside the gene matches. The CDR3 nucleotides read TGCAGCGTTGAGGGACAGGGAGAGCCGGAGCTGTTTTTT. Its translation is CSVEGQGEPELFF.

This clonotype was recorded many times. CDR3: CASSLHQGAGEQYF. For the CDR3, the DNA is TGCGCCAGCAGCTTGCACCAGGGGGCCGGGGAGCAGTACTTC. The gene calls are TRBV5-1 and TRBJ2-7; TRBD1 aligns across 8 bases. Germline lookup yields CDR1 SGHRS and CDR2 YFSETQ. Trimming took 1 base from V and 7 from J; bases not matched to a gene: 7. The CDR3 contains 14 residues.

This clonotype has at least ten counts. The J gene is TRBJ2-6, the V gene TRBV18; the D gene is possibly TRBD1 (5 bases). The V gene's germline CDR1 is KGHSH and CDR2 LQKENI. The CDR3 covers 16 residues. The V gene lost 3 bases and the J gene lost 0 bases, with 9 bases spanning the gap. CDR3 in amino acids: CASSPLGPSGANVLTF. DNA of the CDR3: TGTGCCAGCTCACCCTTGGGGCCCTCTGGGGCCAACGTCCTGACTTTC.

Many counts were recorded for this clonotype. The chain is built from TRBV6-2 or TRBV6-3 and TRBJ2-7; the D is unclear. From germline, CDR1 is MNHEY and CDR2 SVGEGT. V lost 2 bases, J lost 2 bases, and 4 bases lay in between. CDR3 length equals 12 residues. The CDR3 reads CASSYRAYEQYF. As DNA, the CDR3 is TGTGCCAGCAGTTACCGGGCCTACGAGCAGTACTTC.

The CDR3 loop reads CASGGGYEQYF. The CDR3 DNA sequence: TGTGCCAGCGGAGGGGGCTACGAGCAGTACTTC. This rearrangement joins TRBV12-3 or TRBV12-4 to TRBJ2-7; either TRBD1 or TRBD2 may fit D (6 bases each). This CDR3 is 11 amino acids long. V lost 8 bases and J lost 3, with 8 bases in between.

In regard to this clonotype: One end of the junction does not line up with germline, which may come from a read error. The V gene is TRBV18, the J gene TRBJ1-2, with a tentative D call TRBD1 (5 bases). CDR3 length: 15 amino acids. The germline V gene encodes CDR1 KGHSH and CDR2 LQKENI. The CDR3 sequence: CPSSPPNSGSYGYTF. The CDR3 DNA sequence: TGTCCCAGCTCACCACCTAACTCAGGGTCCTATGGCTACACCTTC.

In this sample, this clonotype turned up many times. The chain combines TRBV3-1 with TRBJ1-1, with D hard to call. The CDR3 sequence is 16 residues long. Germline V gene data show CDR1 as LGHDT and CDR2 as YNNKEL (reference sequence). V was shortened by 6 bases and J by 0 bases, with 17 bases between the two germline ends. The CDR3, as DNA: TGTGCCAGCAGTTTCTCCCCGGCAGCCTTGAACACTGAAGCTTTCTTT. It translates to CASSFSPAALNTEAFF.

This clonotype was recorded many times. The chain links TRBV6-6 to TRBJ2-5; maybe TRBD2 (6 bases). Between the trimmed V and J ends, which lost 0 bases and 3 bases, there was a span of 8 bases. In germline, CDR1 is MNHNY, CDR2 SVGAGI (reference sequence). This CDR3 contains 14 residues. CDR3 in DNA: TGTGCCAGCAGTTACTCTACTAGCAAAGAGACCCAGTACTTC. Protein: CASSYSTSKETQYF.

This clonotype appeared many times. The rearrangement joins TRBV7-2 to TRBJ1-3; D is unclear. The CDR3 length is 14 residues. Germline CDR1 SGHTA, CDR2 FQGNSA. V lost 5 bases and J 2 bases, leaving 10 bases between the germline ends. The CDR3 spells CASSPLSPGNTIYF. The CDR3 bases are TGTGCCAGCAGCCCTCTGTCCCCTGGAAACACCATATATTTT.

About this clonotype itself: One end of the junction fails to match germline, which may point to a read error. The V gene is TRBV7-6, the J gene TRBJ2-3; D is perhaps TRBD1 (6 bases). The CDR3 is 14 residues long. Germline CDR1 and CDR2: SGHVS and FNYEAQ. CDR3 protein: CANSLAGVGDTQYF. Written as DNA, the CDR3 is TGTGCCAACAGCTTAGCAGGGGTCGGAGATACGCAGTATTTT.

This clonotype came up many times. This chain links TRBV12-3 or TRBV12-4 with TRBJ1-2; D uncertain. The CDR3 is 10 residues long. V was cut by 6 bases and J by 8 bases, with 7 bases left in between. The CDR3: CASSPYGYTF. The CDR3 coding sequence is TGTGCCAGCAGCCCCTACGGCTACACCTTC.

This clonotype occurred many times. This chain connects TRBV7-6 to TRBJ1-6, with 7 bases aligning to TRBD1. Trimming took 2 bases from V and 7 from J; bases not matched to a gene: 11. This CDR3 is 17 amino acids long. The germline V gene encodes CDR1 SGHVS and CDR2 FNYEAQ. The chain's CDR3 is CASSLRAGPQGNSPLHF. CDR3 coding DNA: TGTGCCAGCAGCTTACGGGCAGGACCACAGGGGAATTCACCCCTCCACTTT.

This clonotype was seen ten or more times. The CDR3 DNA is TGTGCCAGCAGAACCGACGGGACATCTGGCCATTTCGACTATGGCTACACCTTC. It yields the protein CASRTDGTSGHFDYGYTF. The gene calls are TRBV28 and TRBJ1-2; possibly TRBD1 for D (6 bases). Trimming took 6 bases from V and 3 from J, leaving 26 bases between them. CDR3 length equals 18 residues. Looked up from germline, CDR1 is MDHEN and CDR2 is SYDVKM.

The table lists this clonotype with many counts. The chain joins TRBV20-1 to TRBJ2-1; 9 positions agree with TRBD1. This CDR3 spans 17 amino acids. V lost 3 bases and J lost 0; bases outside the gene matches: 9. Per the germline V gene, CDR1 is DFQATT and CDR2 is SNEGSKA (reference sequence). In DNA form, the CDR3 reads TGCAGTGCTAGCAAGGACAGGGGACCCCGCTCCTACAATGAGCAGTTCTTC. It specifies CSASKDRGPRSYNEQFF.

The sample holds many counts of this clonotype. The rearrangement uses TRBV27 and TRBJ1-2; no clear D. This CDR3 is 17 amino acids long. Trimming took 7 bases from V and 4 from J, leaving 25 bases between them. The germline V gene encodes CDR1 MNHEY and CDR2 SMNVEV (reference sequence). The CDR3, as DNA: TGTGCCAGCACCTCATCCCCTGAGGGAGGTTACGGCTATGGCTACACCTTC. It is translated as CASTSSPEGGYGYGYTF.

This clonotype rates as medium-sized. The V gene is TRBV12-3 or TRBV12-4, the J gene TRBJ2-3; possibly TRBD1 or TRBD2 for D (5 bases each). Between the trimmed V and J ends, which lost 4 bases and 5 bases, there was a span of 16 bases. This CDR3 is 15 amino acids long. The chain's CDR3 is CASSWQAGTKDTQYF. The CDR3 DNA reads TGTGCCAGCAGTTGGCAAGCCGGGACCAAAGATACGCAGTATTTT.

This clonotype was recorded at least ten times. This chain joins TRBV10-3 and TRBJ1-6; D is possibly TRBD1 (6 bases). Germline CDR1 is ENHRY and CDR2 is SYGVKD. CDR3 length equals 14 residues. The V and J ends lost 3 bases and 6 bases respectively, with 9 bases between them. This CDR3 is CAISEGQRNSPLHF. CDR3 DNA sequence: TGTGCCATCAGTGAAGGACAGCGTAATTCACCCCTCCACTTT.